Shown below are 5 T cell receptor beta chains from a single sample sequenced in a study of shared clonotypes between healthy human individuals. TCRdb keeps only in-frame clones here, not all; method: immunoSEQ multiplex PCR. The table shows roughly 1.4 million clones, with approximately 98.5% occurring only once. The sequenced sample was naive CD4+ T cells sorted from blood. Subset indicated: CD45RA+ positively selected. The receptor set was obtained from a man younger than 40 in good health.

V and J are TRBV7-2 and TRBJ2-7; 8 bases are a match to TRBD2. V lost 5 bases to trimming and J lost 6 bases; unmatched junction nucleotides: 12. This CDR3 has 15 residues. CDR1 is SGHTA, CDR2 FQGNSA, per germline. In nucleotides, the CDR3 is TGTGCCAGCAGCCTAATAGCGGGACGTCTCTTCGAGCAGTACTTC. It encodes CASSLIAGRLFEQYF.

Here the CDR3 reads CASSIGLPEQFF. The CDR3 bases are TGTGCCAGTAGTATTGGACTGCCAGAGCAGTTCTTC. The rearrangement links TRBV19 to TRBJ2-1, with a weak D call TRBD2 (5 bases). Trimming took 3 bases from V and 10 from J, leaving 10 bases between them. This CDR3 contains 12 residues. CDR1 LNHDA and CDR2 SQIVND come from the germline V gene (reference sequence).

The V call is TRBV15, the J call TRBJ2-3; D remains ambiguous. V was pared by 1 base and J by 7 bases, with 6 bases between. The CDR3 extends over 12 amino acids. Germline V gives CDR1 LNHNV, CDR2 YYDKDF (reference sequence). The CDR3 DNA reads as TGTGCCACCAGCAGAGGCGATAATACGCAGTATTTT. This translates into CATSRGDNTQYF. The full variable domain, rest sourced from reference TRBV15 and TRBJ2-3, is DAMVIQNPRYQVTQFGKPVTLSCSQTLNHNVMYWYQQKSSQAPKLLFHYYDKDFNNEADTPDNFQSRRPNTSFCFLDIRSPGLGDTAMYLCATSRGDNTQYFGPGTRLTVL.

This rearrangement joins TRBV29-1 to TRBJ2-2; no clear D gene. The CDR3 length is 14 residues. Germline loops: CDR1 SQVTM, CDR2 ANQGSEA. Deletions cut 7 bases from V and 0 bases from J, with 12 bases between. This CDR3 reads CSAGHLPNTGELFF. The CDR3 nucleotides are TGCAGCGCTGGGCATCTCCCGAACACCGGGGAGCTGTTTTTT.

The chain carries TRBV11-3 and TRBJ2-2; D gene unclear. CDR1 is SGHNT and CDR2 is YENEEA in the germline V gene. Trimming took off 2 bases at V and 7 bases at J, with 11 bases between the two ends. The CDR3 loop spans 14 amino acids. The DNA of the CDR3 is TGTGCCAGCAGCTTAAAGGCAGGTGGCGGGGAGCTGTTTTTT. Translating it yields CASSLKAGGGELFF. Full variable domain (outside the CDR3, taken from reference TRBV11-3 and TRBJ2-2): EAGVVQSPRYKIIEKKQPVAFWCNPISGHNTLYWYLQNLGQGPELLIRYENEEAVDDSQLPKDRFSAERLKGVDSTLKIQPAELGDSAVYLCASSLKAGGGELFFGEGSRLTVL.